This T cell receptor beta chain was obtained from a study of T cells in Graves' hyperthyroidism and ophthalmopathy. Regarding the study as a whole: It was a median around 6 months before onset that the model predicted ophthalmopathy.

Authors of the study amplified TCR beta CDR3 regions from RNA transcripts. HTBI primers drove first-round RT-PCR of the TCR CDR3. TCRdb analysed the multiplex PCR reads with MiXCR anew, one entry per CDR3 protein. Seen here are a few hundred thousand distinct CDR3 sequences, 15% to 19% observed once, and the top ten hold about 7%. V shed 6 bases and J shed 0 bases, with 14 bases lying between them. This CDR3 has 15 amino acids. Germline V gene data show CDR1 as MDHEN and CDR2 as SYDVKM. On this clonotype: Its antigen is as yet unknown.

This TCR derives from a woman in her 30s with Graves' hyperthyroidism. Material for sequencing was blood. The J gene is TRBJ1-2, the V gene TRBV28; D possibly corresponds to TRBD1 (5 bases). DNA for the CDR3: TGTGCCAGCAGGAGGGGTGGCACGACTAACTATGGCTACACCTTC. Amino acid sequence: CASRRGGTTNYGYTF.